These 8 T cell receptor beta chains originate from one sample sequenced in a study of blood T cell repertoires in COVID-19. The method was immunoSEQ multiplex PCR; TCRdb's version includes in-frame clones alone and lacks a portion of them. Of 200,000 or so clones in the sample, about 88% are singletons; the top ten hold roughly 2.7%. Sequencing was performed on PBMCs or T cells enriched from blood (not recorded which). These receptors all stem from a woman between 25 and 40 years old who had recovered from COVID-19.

CDR3 in DNA: TGCGCCAGCAGCTTGATGGCGGACAGCTCCTACAATGAGCAGTTCTTC. Its translation is CASSLMADSSYNEQFF. The rearrangement uses TRBV5-1 and TRBJ2-1, with D possibly being TRBD1 (6 bases). Germline CDR1 and CDR2: SGHRS and YFSETQ. V lost 1 base and J 0 bases, leaving 11 bases between the germline ends. The CDR3 extends over 16 amino acids. Together with reference TRBV5-1 and TRBJ2-1, the CDR3 gives the full variable domain: KAGVTQTPRYLIKTRGQQVTLSCSPISGHRSVSWYQQTPGQGLQFLFEYFSETQRNKGNFPGRFSGRQFSNSRSEMNVSTLELGDSALYLCASSLMADSSYNEQFFGPGTRLTVL.

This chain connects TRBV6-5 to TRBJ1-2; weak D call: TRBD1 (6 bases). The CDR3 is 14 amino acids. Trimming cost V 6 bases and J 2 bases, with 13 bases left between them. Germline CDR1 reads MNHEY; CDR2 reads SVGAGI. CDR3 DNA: TGTGCCAGCAGGAGGACAGAGATCAACTATGGCTACACCTTC. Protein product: CASRRTEINYGYTF.

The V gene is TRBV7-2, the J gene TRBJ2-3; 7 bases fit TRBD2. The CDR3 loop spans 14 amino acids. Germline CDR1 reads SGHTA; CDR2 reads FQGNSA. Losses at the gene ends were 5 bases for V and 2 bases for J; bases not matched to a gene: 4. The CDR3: CASSTGLSTDTQYF. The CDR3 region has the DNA TGTGCCAGCAGCACGGGACTATCCACAGATACGCAGTATTTT.

CDR3 bases: TGCGCCAGCAGCTCTACAGGGACTGGAAACACCATATATTTT. Protein product: CASSSTGTGNTIYF. The chain links TRBV5-1 to TRBJ1-3, with D tentatively TRBD1 (6 bases). V dropped 3 bases and J dropped 2 bases, with 9 bases sitting between them. The germline gives CDR1 SGHRS, CDR2 YFSETQ. CDR3 length: 14 residues.

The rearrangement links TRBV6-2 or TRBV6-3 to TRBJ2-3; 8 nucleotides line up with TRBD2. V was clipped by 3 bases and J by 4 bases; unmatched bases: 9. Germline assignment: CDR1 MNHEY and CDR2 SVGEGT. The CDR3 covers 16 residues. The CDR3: CASSYNSGGRADTQYF. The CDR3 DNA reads TGTGCCAGCAGTTATAACAGCGGGGGACGAGCAGATACGCAGTATTTT.

For the CDR3, the DNA is TGTGCCAGCAGAGAGGGGGGACAGGGGTTGTATCAGCCCCAGCATTTT. This encodes CASREGGQGLYQPQHF. The chain uses TRBV6-6 and TRBJ1-5, with 10 bases matching TRBD1. Germline CDR1 reads MNHNY; CDR2 reads SVGAGI (reference sequence). CDR3 length equals 16 residues. With 6 bases clipped from V and 5 bases from J, the junction kept 10 bases outside the gene matches.

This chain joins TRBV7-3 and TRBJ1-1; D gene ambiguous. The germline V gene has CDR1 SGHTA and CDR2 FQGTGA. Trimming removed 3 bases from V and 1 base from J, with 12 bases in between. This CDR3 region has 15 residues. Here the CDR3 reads CASSFNPAGNTEAFF. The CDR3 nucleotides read TGTGCCAGCAGCTTCAACCCCGCGGGGAACACTGAAGCTTTCTTT.

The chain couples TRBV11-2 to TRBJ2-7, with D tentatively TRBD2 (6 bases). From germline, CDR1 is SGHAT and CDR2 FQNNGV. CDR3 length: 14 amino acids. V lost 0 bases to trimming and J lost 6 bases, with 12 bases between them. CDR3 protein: CASSLEAGGREQYF. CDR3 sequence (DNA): TGTGCCAGCAGCTTAGAAGCGGGTGGCCGCGAGCAGTACTTC.